This T cell receptor beta chain was sequenced during a study of CD8+CD57+ T cells in acquired aplastic anemia. This CDR3 has 16 amino acids. On this clonotype: Germline and junction disagree at one end, which may indicate a read error.

For CDR3 and TCR beta VDJ profiling, genomic DNA was the template used. TCRdb analysed the reads with MiXCR anew, one entry per CDR3 protein. The sample consists of 400,000 to 500,000 distinct CDR3 sequences, 65% to 75% of them appearing once. This TCR came from a human donor in good health, serving as a control. V is TRBV12-3 or TRBV12-4 and J is TRBJ2-1, with 9 bases lining up with TRBD2. Sequenced input: sorted CD4+, CD8+, or CD8+CD57+ T cells (not recorded which) from PBMCs. The CDR3 nucleotides are TGCGCCAGCAGCTTCACGGGACTAGCAAGGGTCGGTGAGCAGTTCTTC. This gives the protein CASSFTGLARVGEQFF.